This TCR beta chain was captured by sequencing in a study of glioma-infiltrating T cells after dendritic cell vaccination. Study-level points and caveats: Longer survival after dendritic cell vaccination followed higher pretreatment TIL content.

Time point noted: after dendritic cell vaccination, including at tumor progression/relapse. No glioblastoma patient carried an isocitrate dehydrogenase mutation. Before vaccination, two weeks after the third vaccination, and at progression, PBMC were collected. The assay was immunoSEQ multiplex PCR, and TCRdb's table has in-frame clones only and misses some. The data contain under 130,000 clones, around 90% of them singletons. In its sample, this clone was seen once. Antigen: not known. The sample here was blood, taken after dendritic cell vaccination. The receptor was derived from a human donor with glioblastoma.

CDR3 region: CATGQGDTQYF. In nucleotides, the CDR3 is TGTGCCACCGGGCAGGGAGATACGCAGTATTTT. The V call is TRBV10-3, the J call TRBJ2-3; D might be TRBD1 (5 bases). CDR1 ENHRY and CDR2 SYGVKD come from the germline V gene. Trimming shortened V by 10 bases and J by 5 bases, and 10 bases separated the two germline ends. The CDR3 covers 11 residues.